The 15 T cell receptor beta chains below all came from one sample that was sequenced in a study of cytotoxic CD8 clonotypes in ibrutinib-treated CLL. Clones were read by immunoSEQ multiplex PCR, and TCRdb kept only the in-frame ones, dropping some. This sample has over 120,000 clones; about three quarters occur once, and the top ten carry approximately 5.1%. The source was PBMCs, collected after 24 months of ibrutinib treatment. The receptor set was obtained from a human donor with chronic lymphocytic leukemia.

The rearrangement uses TRBV7-9 and TRBJ2-1, with D hard to call. Germline lookup yields CDR1 SEHNR and CDR2 FQNEAQ (reference sequence). There are 15 residues in the CDR3. V lost 2 bases, J lost 0 bases, and 8 bases lay in between. This CDR3 is CASSLRGSSYNEQFF. DNA for the CDR3: TGTGCCAGCAGCTTACGCGGAAGCTCCTACAATGAGCAGTTCTTC. Full variable domain (missing parts from reference TRBV7-9 and TRBJ2-1): DTGVSQNPRHKITKRGQNVTFRCDPISEHNRLYWYRQTLGQGPEFLTYFQNEAQLEKSRLLSDRFSAERPKGSFSTLEIQRTEQGDSAMYLCASSLRGSSYNEQFFGPGTRLTVL.

The chain links TRBV9 to TRBJ2-7; D perhaps matches TRBD2 (7 bases). The CDR3 spans 15 residues. Germline V gene sequence: CDR1 SGDLS, CDR2 YYNGEE. V was shortened by 0 bases and J by 6 bases, with 16 bases between the two germline ends. The CDR3 DNA reads TGTGCCAGCAGCGTAGTCGGGGGGCCACAGGGCGAGCAGTACTTC. As protein: CASSVVGGPQGEQYF.

Only one count was recorded for this clone. The chain recombines TRBV2 with TRBJ2-2, with no clear D. Deletions cut 3 bases from V and 8 bases from J, with 10 bases between. CDR1 is SNHLY and CDR2 is FYNNEI in the germline V gene. The CDR3 contains 13 residues. In DNA, the CDR3 is TGTGCCAGCAGTGAGGCAGCGTCAGGGGAGCTGTTTTTT. Translating it yields CASSEAASGELFF.

In this sample, this clone turned up once. V usage is TRBV7-2 and J usage is TRBJ2-7, with D unclear. Germline loops: CDR1 SGHTA, CDR2 FQGNSA. This CDR3 comprises 13 residues. The V end lost 8 bases, the J end lost 6 bases, and 17 bases lay between the germline ends. The CDR3, as DNA: TGTGCCAGCGGTATGGGTGGGCGACTCGAGCAGTACTTC. Translated, it gives CASGMGGRLEQYF.

The CDR3 DNA reads TGTGCCAGCAGTGACCCGAACAGCCTCCACCCTGAAAAACTGTTTTTT. It specifies CASSDPNSLHPEKLFF. The chain carries TRBV2 and TRBJ1-4, with D unclear. Trimming took off 3 bases at V and 7 bases at J, with 18 bases between the two ends. Germline V CDR1 and CDR2: SNHLY, FYNNEI. The CDR3 spans 16 residues.

The chain combines TRBV18 with TRBJ2-1; D is possibly TRBD1 (5 bases). The germline CDR1 and CDR2 sequences are KGHSH and LQKENI. The CDR3 totals 15 residues. Trimming pared 6 bases from V and 10 bases from J, leaving 22 bases between. The CDR3 reads CASSQQELSVGEQFF. CDR3 coding DNA: TGTGCCAGCTCGCAACAGGAGCTTTCAGTGGGCGAGCAGTTCTTC.

V is TRBV6-4 and J is TRBJ2-7; tentatively, D is TRBD1 (6 bases). Trimming shortened V by 5 bases and J by 1 base, and 12 bases separated the two germline ends. The CDR3 spans 14 residues. CDR1 MRHNA and CDR2 SNTAGT come from the germline V gene. CDR3 in DNA: TGTGCCAGCAGTTATCGCGGACAGTCCTACGAGCAGTACTTC. As protein: CASSYRGQSYEQYF.

The CDR3 is CASSFWRGVTDTQYF. In DNA, the CDR3 is TGTGCCAGCAGCTTTTGGCGGGGGGTCACAGATACGCAGTATTTT. V and J are TRBV11-2 and TRBJ2-3, with 8 positions matching TRBD2. The CDR3 covers 15 residues. The V and J ends lost 3 bases and 2 bases, in that order; junction bases with no gene match: 4. CDR1 and CDR2 (germline): SGHAT, FQNNGV.

The V gene is TRBV7-9, the J gene TRBJ2-7, with 11 nucleotides matching TRBD2. V dropped 1 base and J dropped 2; count of bases not matched to a gene: 4. This CDR3 has 16 residues. Germline-derived CDR1 and CDR2 are SEHNR and FQNEAQ (reference sequence). The CDR3 loop reads CASSLGGLAAPYEQYF. The CDR3 nucleotides are TGTGCCAGCAGCTTAGGGGGACTAGCGGCCCCCTACGAGCAGTACTTC. The full variable domain, rest sourced from reference TRBV7-9 and TRBJ2-7, is DTGVSQNPRHKITKRGQNVTFRCDPISEHNRLYWYRQTLGQGPEFLTYFQNEAQLEKSRLLSDRFSAERPKGSFSTLEIQRTEQGDSAMYLCASSLGGLAAPYEQYFGPGTRLTVT.

The rearrangement uses TRBV6-6 and TRBJ1-4; D may be TRBD1 (6 bases). Trimming stripped 0 bases from V and 6 bases from J, with 11 bases between. The germline V gene encodes CDR1 MNHNY and CDR2 SVGAGI (reference sequence). The length of the CDR3 is 15 residues. The CDR3 DNA sequence: TGTGCCAGCAGTTACTCCGTAGGGGGAGATGAAAAACTGTTTTTT. Translated, it gives CASSYSVGGDEKLFF.

The chain links TRBV13 to TRBJ2-5; tentative D call: TRBD2 (6 bases). The CDR3 consists of 14 residues. The germline gives CDR1 PRHDT, CDR2 FYEKMQ (reference sequence). Trimming took 0 bases from V and 4 from J, leaving 9 bases between them. The CDR3 sequence: CASSLGLGGETQYF. Here the CDR3 DNA reads TGTGCCAGCAGCTTAGGCCTGGGGGGAGAGACCCAGTACTTC.

J is TRBJ2-1 and V is TRBV7-9; D may be TRBD2 (5 bases). There are 13 residues in the CDR3. V lost 5 bases to trimming and J lost 12 bases, with 17 bases between them. CDR1 SEHNR and CDR2 FQNEAQ come from the germline V gene (reference sequence). CDR3 in DNA: TGTGCCAGCAGCCCCGAGGGCCCCCTAGGGCAGTTCTTC. Amino acid sequence: CASSPEGPLGQFF.

The chain has TRBV30 and TRBJ2-6; 7 bases fit TRBD1. V dropped 0 bases and J dropped 4; count of bases not matched to a gene: 3. CDR3 size: 15 residues. The V gene's germline CDR1 is GTSNPN and CDR2 SVGIG (reference sequence). The CDR3 is CAWSVEGAGANVLTF. CDR3 DNA: TGTGCCTGGAGTGTAGAGGGGGCCGGGGCCAACGTCCTGACTTTC.

On this clone: One end of the junction does not line up with germline, which may come from a read error. This chain joins TRBV29-1 and TRBJ1-5; 9 nucleotides align to TRBD1. This CDR3 region has 14 residues. Germline CDR1 SQVTM, CDR2 ANQGSEA. DNA of the CDR3: TGCAGCGTGGAAGACAGGGGGTCCCCTCAGCCCCAGCATTTT. It yields the protein CSVEDRGSPQPQHF.

This clone was recorded a few times. The chain joins TRBV18 to TRBJ1-1; D not resolved. V lost 3 bases to trimming and J lost 0 bases, with 8 bases between them. Germline CDR1 reads KGHSH; CDR2 reads LQKENI. The CDR3 has 14 residues. Written as DNA, the CDR3 is TGTGCCAGCTCACCCGACGGGATGAACACTGAAGCTTTCTTT. This gives the protein CASSPDGMNTEAFF.